This T cell receptor beta chain was sequenced in a study of tumor and adjacent non-tumor tissue in lung cancer. Study-wide results and limits: Top 100 clones took a larger repertoire share in normal lung. Patients with more diverse tumor TCRs had worse survival.

Concerning this clonotype: No antigen is known for it.

V shed 6 bases and J shed 6 bases, with 14 bases lying between them. The CDR3 loop spans 13 amino acids. A modified ARM-PCR protocol with three rounds of nested PCR amplified TCRbeta. TCRdb called the multiplex PCR reads again in MiXCR, with one record for every CDR3 protein. The table shows roughly 220,000 distinct CDR3 sequences, with 60% to 75% occurring only once. RNA was extracted from bulk tissue without any cell sorting. This clonotype was sampled from a man in his sixties with non-small cell lung cancer. Sequencing was performed on lung tumor tissue. J is TRBJ1-2 and V is TRBV12-3 or TRBV12-4, with D possibly TRBD1 on 5 matching bases. CDR3 region: CASSPNTGHGYTF. For the CDR3, the DNA is TGTGCCAGCAGCCCAAACACGGGGCATGGCTACACCTTC.